The 9 T cell receptor beta chains presented below share a single source sample, sequenced in a study of cytomegalovirus exposure and HLA in healthy donors. A multiplex PCR was run with 60 Vbeta primers and 13 Jbeta primers. TCRdb's copy holds only in-frame clones and misses some; the assay was immunoSEQ multiplex PCR. The table includes about 98,000 clones, around 70% detected once. The sample was PBMCs. These receptors were taken from a man between 50 and 59 years old in good health and CMV-seronegative.

The CDR3 region is CASRPWGVYEQYF. The CDR3 nucleotides are TGTGCCAGCAGGCCCTGGGGGGTCTACGAGCAGTACTTC. The chain is built from TRBV6-5 and TRBJ2-7, with TRBD2 as a possible D gene (6 bases). Germline V gene data show CDR1 as MNHEY and CDR2 as SVGAGI. This CDR3 has 13 residues. Deletions cut 6 bases from V and 3 bases from J, with 12 bases between.

This chain joins TRBV19 and TRBJ2-1, with TRBD2 as a possible D gene (6 bases). This CDR3 comprises 16 residues. CDR1 LNHDA and CDR2 SQIVND come from the germline V gene (reference sequence). Trimming took off 5 bases at V and 0 bases at J, with 14 bases between the two ends. Here the CDR3 DNA reads TGTGCCAGTAGTGGGGCTAGCGCTTCCTCCTACAATGAGCAGTTCTTC. This encodes CASSGASASSYNEQFF.

The table lists this clone with a few counts. This rearrangement joins TRBV2 to TRBJ2-1; 8 bases fit TRBD2. With V trimmed by 6 bases and J by 7 bases, 8 bases remained unmatched. The germline gives CDR1 SNHLY, CDR2 FYNNEI. The CDR3 extends over 14 amino acids. CDR3 coding DNA: TGTGCCAGCAGAGAACGGGAGGGCTGGAATGAGCAGTTCTTC. This codes for CASREREGWNEQFF.

V is TRBV27 and J is TRBJ2-6; TRBD1 matches 8 bases. The CDR3 spans 16 residues. The germline gives CDR1 MNHEY, CDR2 SMNVEV (reference sequence). V lost 5 bases to trimming and J lost 2 bases; unmatched junction nucleotides: 5. This CDR3 reads CASSPRTGTGANVLTF. The CDR3 region has the DNA TGTGCCAGCAGTCCCCGGACAGGGACTGGGGCCAACGTCCTGACTTTC.

This chain uses TRBV6-1 with TRBJ2-3; D perhaps matches TRBD2 (5 bases). CDR1 MNHNS and CDR2 SASEGT come from the germline V gene. This CDR3 has 14 residues. Trimming took off 4 bases at V and 2 bases at J, with 10 bases between the two ends. CDR3 loop: CASSVSVSTDTQYF. CDR3 coding DNA: TGTGCCAGCAGTGTTAGCGTTTCCACAGATACGCAGTATTTT.

This clone occurred once. The chain combines TRBV29-1 with TRBJ1-1, with 7 bases matching TRBD1. Germline V gene sequence: CDR1 SQVTM, CDR2 ANQGSEA. The CDR3 is 12 amino acids. Trimming took 7 bases from V and 4 from J; bases not matched to a gene: 6. CDR3 protein: CSGKTGITEAFF. CDR3 DNA: TGCAGCGGAAAGACAGGGATCACTGAAGCTTTCTTT.

The chain combines TRBV6-5 with TRBJ1-5; D remains ambiguous. Trimming took off 6 bases at V and 7 bases at J, with 13 bases between the two ends. Germline V gene sequence: CDR1 MNHEY, CDR2 SVGAGI. This CDR3 is 13 amino acids long. Here the CDR3 reads CASRLEKSQPQHF. CDR3 nucleotides: TGTGCCAGCAGGCTCGAGAAAAGCCAGCCCCAGCATTTT.

The chain joins TRBV28 to TRBJ2-1; 9 nucleotides match TRBD1. The CDR3 runs to 15 residues. Trimming took 4 bases from V and 4 from J; bases not matched to a gene: 5. Germline V lookup: CDR1 MDHEN, CDR2 SYDVKM. CDR3: CASSSGQGRYNEQFF. CDR3 in DNA: TGTGCCAGCAGTTCAGGACAGGGGAGGTACAATGAGCAGTTCTTC.

The chain joins TRBV29-1 to TRBJ2-7; TRBD1 matches at 9 bases. Germline loops: CDR1 SQVTM, CDR2 ANQGSEA. The CDR3 is 14 amino acids. Unmatched junction bases numbered 14, after V lost 7 bases and J lost 7 bases. CDR3 in DNA: TGCAGCGCTATAGGGTCACAGGGGGCTTGGGAGCAGTACTTC. Protein: CSAIGSQGAWEQYF.